This T cell receptor (beta chain) was profiled in a study of T cell repertoires in aging, cancer and after chemotherapy. The germline V gene encodes CDR1 SEHNR and CDR2 FQNEAQ (reference sequence). This CDR3 has 15 amino acids. Trimming cost V 5 bases and J 5 bases; bases outside gene matches: 7. TRB rearrangements spanning V, D and J were amplified using mixed TRB-A/B primers. TCRdb processed the multiplex PCR reads anew with MiXCR; each CDR3 protein has one entry. In the table there are approximately 1,800 distinct CDR3 sequences, around 23% of which are singletons. Peripheral blood genomic DNA, not sorted cells or RNA, was the template.

This sequence originates from a human donor with a blood cancer. The J gene is TRBJ2-1, the V gene TRBV7-9, with 9 bases matching TRBD1. Source material: blood. CDR3 in amino acids: CASSRGQGLDNEQFF. Here the CDR3 DNA reads TGTGCCAGCAGCCGGGGACAGGGATTGGACAATGAGCAGTTCTTC.